The rows below give T cell receptor beta chains drawn from one sample of a study of blood T cell repertoires in COVID-19. Measured with immunoSEQ multiplex PCR; TCRdb has only the in-frame clones, and not every one. Of 650,000 to 800,000 clones in the sample, 85% to 90% were seen once. Sequencing was carried out using peripheral blood. All receptors come from a woman aged 18-29 years with acute or convalescent COVID-19. CDR3s leave out the opening cysteine and the closing phenylalanine or tryptophan. Each record gives: J gene, V gene, clone size, CDR3 protein. Rows give clone size only sometimes, using once, few, many, or a class for an expanded clone.

J: TRBJ1-2; V: TRBV6-1; size: NA; CDR3: ASSEVPDWGYGYT
J: TRBJ1-4; V: TRBV9; size: NA; CDR3: ASGGGRTNEKLF
J: TRBJ2-7; V: TRBV24-1; size: NA; CDR3: ATKEGQGALCGDEQY
J: TRBJ1-5; V: TRBV19; size: NA; CDR3: ASITGGGPNQPQH
J: TRBJ1-2; V: TRBV2; size: NA; CDR3: ASRRAGNYGYT
J: TRBJ2-5; V: TRBV9; size: NA; CDR3: ASSGDRGQETQY
J: TRBJ2-3; V: TRBV10-3; size: NA; CDR3: AISPAGGSTDTQY
J: TRBJ1-4; V: TRBV30; size: NA; CDR3: AWSQDRVNEKLF
J: TRBJ1-2; V: TRBV14; size: NA; CDR3: ASSRTPNYGYT
J: TRBJ1-1; V: TRBV12-3/TRBV12-4; size: NA; CDR3: ASSLRGYTEAF
J: TRBJ2-7; V: TRBV12-2; size: NA; CDR3: ASRRRSSGQGTYEQY
J: TRBJ1-4; V: TRBV3-1/TRBV3-2; size: once; CDR3: ASSQVQAVRKLF
J: TRBJ1-1; V: TRBV5-1; size: NA; CDR3: ASSGGMNTEAF
J: TRBJ2-1; V: TRBV19; size: NA; CDR3: ASSHLGMASGDDEQF
J: TRBJ2-1; V: TRBV5-5; size: NA; CDR3: ASSGETGGGYNEQF
J: TRBJ1-4; V: TRBV6-6; size: NA; CDR3: ASRWTGEGEKLF
J: TRBJ1-5; V: TRBV9; size: NA; CDR3: ASSASAGVGGNQPQH
J: TRBJ1-1; V: TRBV4-1; size: NA; CDR3: ASSPRAGGPEAF
J: TRBJ1-2; V: TRBV2; size: NA; CDR3: AKGGADPRNYGYT
J: TRBJ1-4; V: TRBV7-2; size: NA; CDR3: ASSLGRGVEKLF
J: TRBJ1-2; V: TRBV27; size: few; CDR3: ARPDRGYGYT
J: TRBJ1-4; V: TRBV2; size: NA; CDR3: ASRYRSTNEKLF
J: TRBJ1-5; V: TRBV7-2; size: NA; CDR3: ASSLWEGGNQPQH
J: TRBJ2-5; V: TRBV28; size: NA; CDR3: ASSSSRETQY